This T cell receptor beta chain came from a study of blood T cell repertoires in COVID-19 (dated by TCRdb to the early 2020s). With respect to the entire study: The collaborator samples originated in the United States, Italy and Spain and spanned the acute and convalescent phases of COVID-19. The material from the prospective study consisted of cDNA or gDNA derived from T cells, B-cell-depleted T cells, or PBMCs. Subjects who had been exposed to COVID-19, were actively infected with it, or had recovered from it provided the deeply sampled blood TCRbeta repertoires that made up the dataset. The repertoires were made available in a free public database intended to serve as a resource for research on the immune response to SARS-CoV-2. Samples were obtained from the ongoing ImmuneRACE study (first 160 participants) and from 950 to 1,500 subjects provided by 6 global collaborators. Sample metadata almost always included a de-identified subject ID, COVID-19 status, age in years and sex. Where available, HLA class I and class II types were obtained from metadata supplied by the sample provider rather than from assay-based typing.

As concerns this clone: This clone's antigen is unknown. It has no much larger one-base neighbor in the sample; base qualities were not kept.

Measured from the cysteine to the phenylalanine, the CDR3 is 16 residues long. Only the CDR3 DNA is retained, 48 bases long and in frame from the first base. Compared with germline, V lacks 1 base and J lacks 6 bases; bases without a gene match: 7. According to the germline V gene, CDR1 reads KGHDR and CDR2 reads SFDVKD. TCRbeta CDR3 regions were amplified from genomic DNA by means of the immunoSEQ Assay, a bias-controlled multiplex PCR. Regarding the original processing steps: Within the assay, amplification of reference gene primers was used to estimate how many nucleated cells each sample contained. To quantify the absolute abundance of each unique TCRbeta CDR3 rearrangement, sequence reads were collapsed and filtered. For each sample, productive Simpson clonality was calculated as the square root of Simpson's diversity index over productive rearrangements. Sourced from immuneACCESS, this table was stored by TCRdb with only in-frame sequences that have V and J called. A share of the clones is absent; for the studies checked, an unresolved V gene accounts for under half, and the remainder has no known explanation. That table is the source of V, J and clone size, and D and trimming were worked out from the DNA. For this sample the table gives about 6,100 clones, of which roughly four fifths were detected only once. In total, the top ten clones hold about 8.2% of the sample.

The investigation overall reported the following: How much clinical and demographic metadata was included differed by source and by participant, and the metadata was provided uncurated.

Whole blood was collected in K2EDTA tubes by collaborating institutions according to the institutions' own protocols. For TCRbeta analysis, collaborators shipped samples in one of three forms: frozen whole blood, isolated PBMCs, or DNA extracted from either of those sample types. The sequencing input was peripheral blood. The chain employs TRBV24-1 and TRBJ2-3; 9 junctional bases match TRBD2. The receptor was isolated from a human donor with active COVID-19. The donor label of this sample is uncertain. The DNA sequence reads TGTGCCACCAGTGATTTTCGGCGGGAGGGGCGGGATACGCAGTATTTT. Translation gives CATSDFRREGRDTQYF.